The following is a T cell receptor beta chain sequence with its context. This sample was included in a study of blood T cell repertoires in COVID-19. Study-level background: Collection of acute and convalescent COVID-19 samples took place in the United States, Italy and Spain.

Per the original methods: Reference gene primers were amplified, and this amplification served to estimate nucleated cell counts. Data came from immunoSEQ multiplex PCR; TCRdb stores just in-frame clones and leaves some out. D and trimming were read from the DNA, whereas the V and J calls and clone size are those reported in that table. The table lists over 50,000 clones, around 84% of them singletons. The sequencing input was peripheral blood. The clonotype comes from a man in his sixties or seventies with active COVID-19.

The CDR3: CALTPGTGAPNSPLHF. Here the CDR3 DNA reads TGTGCCCTGACCCCCGGGACAGGGGCTCCCAATTCACCCCTCCACTTT. The rearrangement links TRBV24-1 to TRBJ1-6; the match to TRBD1 covers 10 bases. The CDR3 sequence is 16 residues long. The junction had 14 bases not matched to a gene; V was cut back by 12 bases and J by 7 bases. The germline CDR1 and CDR2 sequences are KGHDR and SFDVKD.